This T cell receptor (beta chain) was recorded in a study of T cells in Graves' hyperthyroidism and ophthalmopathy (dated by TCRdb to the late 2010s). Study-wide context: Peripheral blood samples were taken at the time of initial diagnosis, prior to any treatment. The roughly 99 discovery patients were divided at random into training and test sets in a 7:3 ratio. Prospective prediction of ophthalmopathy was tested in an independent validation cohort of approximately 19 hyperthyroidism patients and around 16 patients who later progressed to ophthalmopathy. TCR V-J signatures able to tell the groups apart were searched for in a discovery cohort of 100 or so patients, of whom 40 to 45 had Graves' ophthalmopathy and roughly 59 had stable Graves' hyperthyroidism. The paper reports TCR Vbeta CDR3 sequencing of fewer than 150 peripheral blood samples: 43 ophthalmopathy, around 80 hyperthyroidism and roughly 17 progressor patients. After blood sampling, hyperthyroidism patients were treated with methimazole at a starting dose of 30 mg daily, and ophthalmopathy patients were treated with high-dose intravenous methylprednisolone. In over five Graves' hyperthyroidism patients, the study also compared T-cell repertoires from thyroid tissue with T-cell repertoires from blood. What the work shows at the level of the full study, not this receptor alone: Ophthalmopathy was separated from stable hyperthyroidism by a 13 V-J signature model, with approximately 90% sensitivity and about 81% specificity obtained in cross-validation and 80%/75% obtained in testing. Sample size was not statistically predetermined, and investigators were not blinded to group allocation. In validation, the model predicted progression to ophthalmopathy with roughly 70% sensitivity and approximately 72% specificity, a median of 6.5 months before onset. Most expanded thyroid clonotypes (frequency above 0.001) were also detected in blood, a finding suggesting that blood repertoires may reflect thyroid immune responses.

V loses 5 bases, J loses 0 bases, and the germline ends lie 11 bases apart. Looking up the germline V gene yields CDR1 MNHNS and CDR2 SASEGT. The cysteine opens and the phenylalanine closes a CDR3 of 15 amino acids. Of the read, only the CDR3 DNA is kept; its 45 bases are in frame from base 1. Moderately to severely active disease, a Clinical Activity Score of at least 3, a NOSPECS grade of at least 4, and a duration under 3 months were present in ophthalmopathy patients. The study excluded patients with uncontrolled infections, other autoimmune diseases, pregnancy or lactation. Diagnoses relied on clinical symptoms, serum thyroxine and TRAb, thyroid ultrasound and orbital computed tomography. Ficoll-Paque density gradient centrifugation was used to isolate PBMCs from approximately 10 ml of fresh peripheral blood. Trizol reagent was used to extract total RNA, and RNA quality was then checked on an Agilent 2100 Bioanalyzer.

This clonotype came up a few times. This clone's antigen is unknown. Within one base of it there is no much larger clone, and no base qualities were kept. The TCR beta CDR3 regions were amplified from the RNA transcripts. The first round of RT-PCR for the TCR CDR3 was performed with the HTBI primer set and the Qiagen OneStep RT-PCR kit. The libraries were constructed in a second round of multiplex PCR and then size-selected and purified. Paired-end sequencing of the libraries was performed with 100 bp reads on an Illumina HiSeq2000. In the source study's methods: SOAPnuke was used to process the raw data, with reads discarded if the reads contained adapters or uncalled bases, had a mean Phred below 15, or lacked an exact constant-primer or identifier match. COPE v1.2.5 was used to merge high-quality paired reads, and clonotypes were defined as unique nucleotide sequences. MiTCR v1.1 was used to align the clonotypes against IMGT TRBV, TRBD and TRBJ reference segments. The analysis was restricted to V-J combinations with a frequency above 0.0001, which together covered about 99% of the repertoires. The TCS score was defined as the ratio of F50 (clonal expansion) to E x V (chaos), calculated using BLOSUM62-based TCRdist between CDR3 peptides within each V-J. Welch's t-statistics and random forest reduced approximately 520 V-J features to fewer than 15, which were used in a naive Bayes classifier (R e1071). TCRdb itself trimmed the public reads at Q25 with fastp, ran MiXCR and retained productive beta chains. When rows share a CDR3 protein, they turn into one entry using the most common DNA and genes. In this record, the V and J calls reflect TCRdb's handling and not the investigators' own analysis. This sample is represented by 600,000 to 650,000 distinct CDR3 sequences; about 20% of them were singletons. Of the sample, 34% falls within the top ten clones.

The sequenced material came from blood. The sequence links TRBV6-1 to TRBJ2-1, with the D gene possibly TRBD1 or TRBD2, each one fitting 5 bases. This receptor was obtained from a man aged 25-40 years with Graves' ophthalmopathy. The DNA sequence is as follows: TGTGCCAGCAGTATGGACGGGACCTCCTACAATGAGCAGTTCTTC. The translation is CASSMDGTSYNEQFF.